This entry lists 19 T cell receptor beta chains sequenced from one sample in a study of blood T cells in healthy people across ages (dated by TCRdb to 2015 to 2017). The library relied on 5' RACE. For sequencing, an Illumina HiSeq 2500 was employed. A second 7 to 11 cycle PCR used a sample-barcoded 5' primer and a J-beta primer mix. The public sequencing data were trimmed at Q25 with fastp and processed into clonotypes with MiXCR by TCRdb, which kept only in-frame beta chains. Rows merge per CDR3 protein into single entries with the most common DNA and genes. This sample gives some 670,000 distinct CDR3 sequences in total; under 65% of them show up just once. About 13% of the sample is held by the ten biggest clonotypes. The sample comprised blood. These receptors all stem from a woman aged 80 or older in good health.

This clonotype has ten or more counts. Relative to the germline gene, one junction end is altered; a read error may explain this. The chain has TRBV12-3 or TRBV12-4 and TRBJ2-3; unclear D gene. The CDR3 sequence is 14 residues long. The CDR3: CASRLALGTDTQYF. The CDR3 nucleotides read TGTGCCAGCAGGTTAGCCCTAGGCACAGATACGCAGTATTTT.

This clonotype was picked up one time. This sequence joins TRBV11-2 and TRBJ1-2, with D tentatively TRBD1 (6 bases). The germline V gene has CDR1 SGHAT and CDR2 FQNNGV. V was cut by 7 bases and J by 5 bases, with 23 bases left in between. This CDR3 is 16 amino acids long. CDR3: CASTFTAGAGEYGYTF. The CDR3 DNA sequence: TGTGCCAGCACCTTTACGGCCGGTGCAGGGGAGTATGGCTACACCTTC.

The chain recombines TRBV4-3 with TRBJ2-7; tentatively, D is TRBD1 (5 bases). Germline loops: CDR1 LGHNA, CDR2 YSLEER. This CDR3 comprises 15 residues. V was trimmed by 0 bases and J by 6 bases, leaving 15 bases between them. CDR3 region: CASSQDSQGKGEQYF. The CDR3 DNA reads as TGCGCCAGCAGCCAAGATAGTCAGGGTAAGGGCGAGCAGTACTTC.

Of note for this clonotype: One end of the junction fails to match germline, which may point to a read error. This chain uses TRBV10-3 with TRBJ2-7; D may be TRBD2 (5 bases). Per the germline V gene, CDR1 is ENHRY and CDR2 is SYGVKD. CDR3 size: 15 residues. Here the CDR3 DNA reads TGCGCCATCAGTGAGGCGAGCGGACGATCCTACGAGCAGTACTTC. Amino acid sequence: CAISEASGRSYEQYF.

Concerning this clonotype: This may be a read error, as it is one base from a much larger clone. The rearrangement joins TRBV5-1 to TRBJ2-1; 9 nucleotides agree with TRBD2. This CDR3 is 14 amino acids long. The germline V gene has CDR1 SGHRS and CDR2 YFSETQ. The CDR3 DNA reads TGCGCCAGCAACTTGGGACTAGCACTCGATGAGCAGTTCTTC. This codes for CASNLGLALDEQFF.

The rearrangement uses TRBV20-1 and TRBJ1-1; D remains ambiguous. The germline V gene encodes CDR1 DFQATT and CDR2 SNEGSKA (reference sequence). Trimming removed 0 bases from V and 6 bases from J, with 8 bases in between. CDR3 length equals 12 residues. For the CDR3, the DNA is TGCAGTGCTAGAGAGTATAAGCCTGAAGCTTTCTTT. This encodes CSAREYKPEAFF.

The chain employs TRBV4-2 and TRBJ2-1, with D perhaps matching TRBD1 (6 bases). With the DNA end fitting TRBJ2-7 better, the J assignment may be wrong. This CDR3 spans 17 amino acids. The germline CDR1 and CDR2 sequences are LGHNA and YNFKEQ. The CDR3 region is CASSQEGTGYPSYEQYF. The DNA of the CDR3 is TGTGCCAGCAGCCAAGAAGGAACAGGGTACCCCTCCTACGAGCAGTACTTC.

A few counts support this clonotype. The V call is TRBV7-8, the J call TRBJ1-2, with D possibly being TRBD1 (6 bases). The CDR3 contains 14 residues. Germline V gives CDR1 SGHVS, CDR2 FQNEAQ. V was clipped by 5 bases and J by 5 bases, with 15 bases between them. CDR3 nucleotides: TGTGCCAGCAGCGCCTCGGGGGGCTTGTATGGCTACACCTTC. It specifies CASSASGGLYGYTF.

This clonotype was seen more than once but under ten times. The CDR3 loop is CAISELGYTGELFF. Here the CDR3 DNA reads TGTGCCATCAGTGAACTTGGGTACACCGGGGAGCTGTTTTTT. V is TRBV10-3 and J is TRBJ2-2, with no clear D. Deletions cut 3 bases from V and 3 bases from J, with 8 bases between. Germline V gene sequence: CDR1 ENHRY, CDR2 SYGVKD. CDR3 length equals 14 residues.

As regards this clonotype: A single base separates this from a much larger clone, so it may be a read error. The chain links TRBV5-1 to TRBJ2-7; TRBD1 aligns across 10 bases. Germline CDR1 SGHRS, CDR2 YFSETQ. The CDR3 sequence is 13 residues long. With 7 bases clipped from V and 2 bases from J, the junction kept 3 bases outside the gene matches. The CDR3 DNA is TGCGCCAGCCCCGGGACAGGGGCCTACGAGCAGTACTTC. Its protein product is CASPGTGAYEQYF.

Of note for this clonotype: This clone may be a read error of a much larger clone one base away. The V gene is TRBV5-1, the J gene TRBJ2-1; D remains ambiguous. This CDR3 is 14 amino acids long. Germline V gene lookup returns CDR1 SGHRS and CDR2 YFSETQ. V gave up 4 bases and J gave up 3 bases, with 11 bases separating them. DNA of the CDR3: TGCGCCAGCAGCGAGTACGGCAGCTACAATGAGCAGTTCTTC. This encodes CASSEYGSYNEQFF.

The chain has TRBV20-1 and TRBJ2-3; the D gene could be TRBD1 or TRBD2 (6 bases each). The CDR3 is 14 amino acids. Germline lookup yields CDR1 DFQATT and CDR2 SNEGSKA (reference sequence). Between the trimmed V and J ends, which lost 3 bases and 6 bases, there was a span of 16 bases. The CDR3 region has the DNA TGCAGTGCTAGGAGTGTGGGGGCGGGGGATACGCAGTATTTT. Amino acid sequence: CSARSVGAGDTQYF.

The CDR3 DNA follows: TGTGCCAGCAGCCCCATGGTCGGTAAGGGTTCACCCCTCCACTTT. Its protein is CASSPMVGKGSPLHF. The genes are TRBV5-5 and TRBJ1-6; no firm D call. The CDR3 length is 15 residues. The ends were cut back, 4 bases at V and 9 bases at J, with 17 bases in the middle. Germline assignment: CDR1 SGHKS and CDR2 YYEKEE (reference sequence).

The gene calls are TRBV28 and TRBJ2-1, with D unclear. The germline CDR1 and CDR2 sequences are MDHEN and SYDVKM. This CDR3 region has 16 residues. V was pared by 6 bases and J by 0 bases, with 15 bases between. The CDR3 here is CASSRGSSRSYNEQFF. Written as DNA, the CDR3 is TGTGCCAGCAGCCGTGGGTCTTCCCGCTCCTACAATGAGCAGTTCTTC.

V usage is TRBV5-6 and J usage is TRBJ1-6; D is unclear. Trimming cost V 1 base and J 2 bases, with 10 bases left between them. Per germline, CDR1 SGHDT and CDR2 YYEEEE. The CDR3 runs to 16 residues. The CDR3 DNA reads TGTGCCAGCAGCTTGTTGGCAGTCACCTATAATTCACCCCTCCACTTT. Its protein product is CASSLLAVTYNSPLHF.

Here the CDR3 reads CASSERLGYRETQYF. DNA for the CDR3: TGTGCCAGCAGTGAACGACTAGGGTACAGAGAGACCCAGTACTTC. The chain joins TRBV6-1 to TRBJ2-5, with a tentative D call TRBD2 (6 bases). CDR1 and CDR2 from the germline V gene are MNHNS and SASEGT. CDR3 length: 15 amino acids. The ends were cut back, 2 bases at V and 4 bases at J, with 14 bases in the middle.

This chain joins TRBV6-2 or TRBV6-3 and TRBJ2-4, with 7 nucleotides matching TRBD1. The J call may be wrong; the DNA end is better matched by TRBJ2-7. Looked up from germline, CDR1 is MNHEY and CDR2 is SVGEGT. The CDR3 runs 14 residues. CDR3 nucleotides: TGTGCCAGCAGACCCTCCGGGACAGCCTACGAGCAGTACTTC. It yields the protein CASRPSGTAYEQYF.

On this clonotype itself: This may stem from a read error, because a much larger clone lies one nucleotide away. The rearrangement joins TRBV4-1 to TRBJ2-1, with D possibly being TRBD1 (6 bases). TRBJ2-7 explains the end of the DNA better; the J call may be wrong. Germline CDR1 reads MGHRA; CDR2 reads YSYEKL. The CDR3 sequence is 16 residues long. The DNA for the CDR3 is TGCGCCAGCAGCCAAGTTCCAGGACAGAGCTACAATGAGCAGTACTTC. It specifies CASSQVPGQSYNEQYF.

Many counts were recorded for this clonotype. The V gene is TRBV10-3, the J gene TRBJ2-3; TRBD2 might be the D (6 bases). The germline gives CDR1 ENHRY, CDR2 SYGVKD. This CDR3 contains 15 residues. Trimming shortened V by 4 bases and J by 4 bases, and 15 bases separated the two germline ends. In nucleotides, the CDR3 is TGTGCCATCAGTGCCCGGGACTTCTTTGCAGATACGCAGTATTTT. It is translated as CAISARDFFADTQYF.